These T cell receptor beta chains were read from a single sample in a study of blood T cell repertoires in COVID-19. Some clones are missing from TCRdb's copy, which holds only in-frame ones; the method was immunoSEQ multiplex PCR. The data contain under 250,000 clones, roughly four fifths of them singletons. Material: peripheral blood. The receptors come from a woman between 18 and 29 years old with acute or convalescent COVID-19. CDR3s include the opening cysteine and the closing phenylalanine or tryptophan. The D gene is left open where the match is weak. The size entry is marked missing in some rows and otherwise reads once, few, many or a size class.

V	D	size	J	CDR3	DNA
TRBV19	TRBD2	-	TRBJ2-4	CASSLSPRGGLAGLAKNIQYF	TGTGCCAGTAGCCTTTCCCCCAGGGGTGGTCTAGCGGGGTTAGCCAAAAACATTCAGTACTTC
TRBV30	TRBD1	-	TRBJ1-2	CAWAGQTYGYTF	TGTGCCTGGGCGGGACAGACCTATGGCTACACCTTC
TRBV6-2/TRBV6-3	TRBD1	few	TRBJ1-5	CASSPGGQGASQPQHF	TGTGCCAGCAGTCCCGGGGGACAGGGGGCTAGTCAGCCCCAGCATTTT
TRBV7-8	TRBD1	-	TRBJ1-4	CASSSRDRGLTNEKLFF	TGTGCCAGCAGCTCCCGGGACAGGGGGCTAACTAATGAAAAACTGTTTTTT
TRBV27	TRBD2	once	TRBJ2-1	CASSSGLGYYNEQFF	TGTGCCAGCAGTTCGGGACTAGGCTACTACAATGAGCAGTTCTTC
TRBV14	TRBD2	-	TRBJ2-7	CASSLGVIAGGFGSYEQYF	TGTGCCAGCAGCCTGGGGGTAATAGCGGGAGGATTCGGCTCCTACGAGCAGTACTTC
TRBV28	TRBD1	-	TRBJ1-5	CASSTGGGQPQHF	TGTGCCAGCAGTACAGGGGGGGGTCAGCCCCAGCATTTT
TRBV5-5	TRBD2	once	TRBJ2-7	CASSLSSGSEEQYF	TGTGCCAGCAGCTTGTCTAGCGGGAGTGAAGAGCAGTACTTC
TRBV3-1/TRBV3-2	TRBD1	-	TRBJ2-5	CASSQDGPKQGARETQYF	TGTGCCAGCAGCCAAGATGGTCCTAAACAGGGGGCACGGGAGACCCAGTACTTC
TRBV27	-	-	TRBJ1-6	CASSHLGESPLHF	TGTGCCAGCAGCCATTTAGGGGAATCACCCCTCCACTTT
TRBV6-2/TRBV6-3	TRBD1	-	TRBJ2-2	CASSYSISLGTGSPGELFF	TGTGCCAGCAGTTACTCGATCAGTTTGGGGACAGGGTCACCGGGGGAGCTGTTTTTT
TRBV11-2	-	-	TRBJ2-3	CASSLGRITDTQYF	TGTGCCAGCAGCTTGGGCAGAATCACAGATACGCAGTATTTT
TRBV6-2/TRBV6-3	-	many	TRBJ1-3	CASSYDSSSGNTIYF	TGTGCCAGCAGTTACGACTCGAGCTCTGGAAACACCATATATTTT
TRBV9	-	-	TRBJ2-2	CASSPQEGSGWNTGELFF	TGTGCCAGCAGCCCCCAAGAGGGAAGCGGCTGGAACACCGGGGAGCTGTTTTTT
TRBV7-2	-	-	TRBJ1-5	CASSPGRRNQPQHF	TGTGCCAGCAGCCCAGGCAGGCGCAATCAGCCCCAGCATTTT
TRBV4-1	TRBD2	-	TRBJ2-5	CASSQDGGFLETQYF	TGCGCCAGCAGCCAAGACGGGGGGTTCTTGGAGACCCAGTACTTC
TRBV20-1	-	-	TRBJ2-2	CSASSGDSLTGELFF	TGCAGTGCTAGTTCTGGGGACTCCCTCACCGGGGAGCTGTTTTTT
TRBV18	TRBD1	-	TRBJ2-2	CASSPTRGPRGGELFF	TGTGCCAGCTCACCAACCAGGGGGCCTAGAGGCGGGGAGCTGTTTTTT
TRBV15	TRBD2	-	TRBJ2-1	CATSIDGTSGYNEQFF	TGTGCCACCAGTATTGACGGGACTAGCGGTTACAATGAGCAGTTCTTC
TRBV5-5	TRBD2	-	TRBJ2-3	CASSPQSPGGTDTQYF	TGTGCCAGCAGCCCACAAAGCCCGGGAGGGACAGATACGCAGTATTTT
TRBV6-5	-	-	TRBJ1-2	CASSYNGEDYGYTF	TGTGCCAGCAGTTACAACGGGGAAGACTATGGCTACACCTTC
TRBV3-1/TRBV3-2	-	-	TRBJ2-1	CASSPRVAREQFF	TGTGCCAGCAGCCCCCGCGTGGCCAGGGAGCAGTTCTTC
TRBV12-3/TRBV12-4	TRBD1	-	TRBJ2-1	CASSLVPGGQFF	TGTGCCAGCAGTTTAGTGCCAGGGGGGCAGTTCTTC
TRBV7-8	TRBD2	-	TRBJ2-5	CASSLSRSGSWGETQYF	TGTGCCAGCAGCTTAAGTCGGAGCGGGAGTTGGGGGGAGACCCAGTACTTC
TRBV4-3	-	-	TRBJ1-5	CASSQGVGAIGNQPQHF	TGCGCCAGCAGCCAAGGCGTAGGGGCGATCGGCAATCAGCCCCAGCATTTT
TRBV4-1	-	-	TRBJ1-2	CASSQPLDGPDGYTF	TGCGCCAGCAGCCAGCCCCTGGATGGGCCCGACGGCTACACCTTC
TRBV3-1/TRBV3-2	-	-	TRBJ1-1	CASSPQTDRRQAFF	TGTGCCAGCAGCCCACAAACGGACAGACGACAAGCTTTCTTT
TRBV11-2	TRBD1	-	TRBJ1-1	CASSLTGAFTEAFF	TGTGCCAGCAGCCTTACAGGGGCTTTCACTGAAGCTTTCTTT
TRBV10-2	TRBD2	-	TRBJ2-4	CAAGRRSLAKNIQYF	TGCGCAGCGGGGCGGCGGTCTCTAGCCAAAAACATTCAGTACTTC
TRBV7-2	TRBD2	-	TRBJ2-5	CASSFGTSETQYF	TGTGCCAGCAGCTTTGGGACTAGCGAGACCCAGTACTTC
TRBV5-5	TRBD1	-	TRBJ1-2	CASSPGQGARMYGYTF	TGTGCCAGCAGCCCTGGACAGGGGGCCAGGATGTATGGCTACACCTTC
TRBV30	TRBD2	-	TRBJ2-1	CAWSREVIRNEQFF	TGTGCCTGGAGTCGGGAGGTAATACGGAATGAGCAGTTCTTC
TRBV12-3/TRBV12-4	-	-	TRBJ1-3	CASSHGNTIYF	TGTGCCAGCAGCCATGGAAACACCATATATTTT
TRBV24-1	-	-	TRBJ2-1	CATSDLRGSYNEQFF	TGTGCCACCAGTGATTTACGGGGATCCTACAATGAGCAGTTCTTC
TRBV4-3	TRBD1	-	TRBJ1-2	CASSQDTHRGLYGYTF	TGCGCCAGCAGCCAAGACACCCACAGGGGACTCTATGGCTACACCTTC
TRBV19	-	-	TRBJ1-2	CASSIPEVNYGYTF	TGTGCCAGTAGTATCCCGGAGGTCAACTATGGCTACACCTTC
TRBV5-1	TRBD1	once	TRBJ2-5	CASRVRGRGETQYF	TGCGCCAGCAGAGTGAGGGGGCGTGGGGAGACCCAGTACTTC
TRBV12-5	TRBD2	-	TRBJ2-7	CASGGILAGVGAIQSYEQYF	TGTGCTAGTGGTGGCATCTTAGCGGGAGTTGGTGCTATCCAATCCTACGAGCAGTACTTC
TRBV7-6	-	-	TRBJ2-3	CASSLGASAADTQYF	TGTGCCAGCAGCTTAGGGGCTAGCGCGGCAGATACGCAGTATTTT
TRBV6-5	TRBD2	-	TRBJ2-5	CASSRLVAGVETQYF	TGTGCCAGCAGCCGCCTGGTAGCGGGAGTGGAGACCCAGTACTTC
TRBV10-2	TRBD1	many	TRBJ1-1	CASSDPYRTGGFNTEAFF	TGCGCCAGCAGTGACCCCTATAGGACAGGGGGTTTTAACACTGAAGCTTTCTTT
TRBV6-1	-	-	TRBJ2-1	CASSEDYYNEQFF	TGTGCCAGCAGTGAAGACTACTACAATGAGCAGTTCTTC
TRBV18	TRBD1	-	TRBJ1-2	CASSPGQGDGYTF	TGTGCCAGCTCACCGGGACAGGGGGATGGCTACACCTTC
TRBV19	TRBD2	few	TRBJ2-1	CASSIGLAGVSEQFF	TGTGCCAGTAGTATTGGACTAGCGGGAGTCAGTGAGCAGTTCTTC
TRBV18	-	once	TRBJ1-1	CASSPPSGMNTEAFF	TGTGCCAGCTCACCACCGAGCGGGATGAACACTGAAGCTTTCTTT
TRBV20-1	-	once	TRBJ2-5	CSASPGETQYF	TGCAGTGCTAGCCCCGGTGAGACCCAGTACTTC
TRBV9	-	-	TRBJ1-5	CASSEGVFSNQPQHF	TGTGCCAGCAGCGAGGGGGTCTTTAGCAATCAGCCCCAGCATTTT
TRBV10-1	-	few	TRBJ1-1	CASRGDTEAFF	TGCGCCAGCAGGGGAGACACTGAAGCTTTCTTT